This T cell receptor (beta chain) was captured by sequencing in a study of T cell clusters in autoimmune cytopenias. General study results and limits: TRB repertoire shifts in secondary cytopenia and chronic lymphocytic leukemia mostly reflected lymphoma, not autoimmunity.

Each sample's input was approximately 0.25 ug genomic DNA, some 40,000 genome equivalents. Details on this clonotype: Its antigen is currently unknown.

One tube held mixed TRB-A and TRB-B primer pools for touch-down PCR. TCRdb processed the multiplex PCR reads again and assigns one entry to each CDR3 protein, with no DNA. This table holds over 4,500 distinct CDR3 sequences. The source is a human donor with an autoimmune cytopenia or autoimmune hepatitis (not recorded which). The specimen sequenced was peripheral blood.

CDR3 protein: CASSLVGGTASGRTGEQFF. V gene TRBV7-2 combines with J gene TRBJ2-1; absent DNA, TCRdb's TRBD2 call cannot be checked. Germline CDR1 SGHTA, CDR2 FQGNSA. The CDR3 runs 19 residues.